Following are 20 T cell receptor beta chains from one sample sequenced in a study of T cells in Graves' hyperthyroidism and ophthalmopathy. RNA transcripts were the template for amplifying TCR beta CDR3 regions. When the TCR CDR3 underwent first-round RT-PCR, the HTBI primer set was used. Each CDR3 protein gets one entry after TCRdb re-called the multiplex PCR reads with MiXCR. The table has roughly 800,000 distinct CDR3 sequences, about two fifths seen once. Sequencing input: blood. Receptors were obtained from a man between 18 and 35 years old with Graves' hyperthyroidism.

J is TRBJ1-4 and V is TRBV12-3 or TRBV12-4, with D possibly matching TRBD1 (6 bases). CDR3 length: 16 residues. The germline V and J ends were trimmed by 3 bases and 8 bases, with 19 bases remaining between them. The CDR3 spells CASSLGGQVGGEKLFF. CDR3 sequence (DNA): TGTGCCAGCAGTTTGGGGGGGCAAGTCGGAGGGGAAAAACTGTTTTTT.

This chain connects TRBV9 to TRBJ2-7; D is possibly TRBD1 or TRBD2 (7 bases each). The germline V and J ends were trimmed by 3 bases and 5 bases, with 24 bases remaining between them. The CDR3 contains 17 residues. From germline, CDR1 is SGDLS and CDR2 YYNGEE. CDR3 bases: TGTGCCAGCAGCGCGAGCGGGGAGACAGGGTTCGGGAACGAGCAGTACTTC. This translates into CASSASGETGFGNEQYF.

The rearrangement links TRBV6-5 to TRBJ1-1; no reliable D call. The CDR3 runs 13 residues. V was trimmed by 0 bases and J by 4 bases, leaving 6 bases between them. Germline CDR1 and CDR2: MNHEY and SVGAGI. CDR3 amino acids: CASSYSGRTEAFF. The CDR3 nucleotides are TGTGCCAGCAGTTACTCCGGACGCACTGAAGCTTTCTTT.

This clonotype was picked up a small number of times. The chain recombines TRBV19 with TRBJ1-4; D not certain. This CDR3 region has 16 residues. Germline lookup yields CDR1 LNHDA and CDR2 SQIVND (reference sequence). The V end was cut by 5 bases, the J end by 5 bases, with 18 bases between. The CDR3 here is CASSPQVVGKNEKLFF. CDR3 DNA sequence: TGTGCCAGTAGTCCCCAAGTCGTGGGGAAGAATGAAAAACTGTTTTTT.

This clonotype showed up many times. This chain connects TRBV7-8 to TRBJ2-5, with D perhaps matching TRBD1 or TRBD2 (5 bases each). Germline lookup yields CDR1 SGHVS and CDR2 FQNEAQ. The CDR3 covers 15 residues. Deletions cut 1 base from V and 4 bases from J, with 13 bases between. The chain's CDR3 is CASSLVVEGRETQYF. The CDR3 nucleotides are TGTGCCAGCAGCTTAGTGGTCGAGGGGCGAGAGACCCAGTACTTC. Combining the CDR3 with reference TRBV7-8 and TRBJ2-5 gives the whole variable domain GAGVSQSPRYKVAKRGQDVALRCDPISGHVSLFWYQQALGQGPEFLTYFQNEAQLDKSGLPSDRFFAERPEGSVSTLKIQRTQQEDSAVYLCASSLVVEGRETQYFGPGTRLLVL.

This clonotype was recorded at least ten times. The rearrangement links TRBV29-1 to TRBJ1-1; 7 positions match TRBD1. This CDR3 contains 13 residues. CDR1 and CDR2 from the germline V gene are SQVTM and ANQGSEA. The J segment lost 5 bases and the V segment lost 3 bases, leaving 6 bases of the junction unmatched. The CDR3 coding sequence is TGCAGCGTTGATCGGGACAGAACGACTGAAGCTTTCTTT. Amino acid sequence: CSVDRDRTTEAFF. Complete variable domain (other parts from reference TRBV29-1 and TRBJ1-1): SAVISQKPSRDICQRGTSLTIQCQVDSQVTMMFWYRQQPGQSLTLIATANQGSEATYESGFVIDKFPISRPNLTFSTLTVSNMSPEDSSIYLCSVDRDRTTEAFFGQGTRLTVV.

A note on this clonotype: This sequence may be a read error, since a much larger clone differs from it by one base. This chain connects TRBV10-3 to TRBJ2-7; TRBD1 is a possible D gene (5 bases). The CDR3 runs 14 residues. The germline V gene encodes CDR1 ENHRY and CDR2 SYGVKD. CDR3 protein: CAISGTSFSHEQYF. CDR3 coding DNA: TGTGCCATCAGTGGGACATCCTTCTCCCACGAGCAGTACTTC.

The table lists this clonotype with a few counts. The chain joins TRBV12-3 or TRBV12-4 to TRBJ1-5; no definite D call. The V and J ends lost 0 bases and 5 bases respectively, with 8 bases between them. The CDR3 loop spans 14 amino acids. As DNA, the CDR3 is TGTGCCAGCAGTTTAGCCACCGGGCATCAGCCCCAGCATTTT. Translated: CASSLATGHQPQHF.

The V and J genes are TRBV25-1 and TRBJ2-7; D is perhaps TRBD2 (6 bases). The germline V gene has CDR1 MGHDK and CDR2 SYGVNS. Trimming shortened V by 6 bases and J by 4 bases, and 13 bases separated the two germline ends. CDR3 size: 13 residues. CDR3: CASRNREVYEQYF. The CDR3 nucleotides read TGTGCCAGCAGGAATAGGGAGGTTTACGAGCAGTACTTC.

The rearrangement joins TRBV29-1 to TRBJ1-4; the match to TRBD1 covers 8 bases. The germline gives CDR1 SQVTM, CDR2 ANQGSEA. This CDR3 region has 13 residues. The junction had 8 bases not matched to a gene; V was cut back by 6 bases and J by 8 bases. CDR3 residues: CSVRDRGQEKLFF. CDR3 in DNA: TGCAGCGTCCGAGACAGGGGTCAAGAAAAACTGTTTTTT.

The genes are TRBV20-1 and TRBJ2-7; 8 positions match TRBD1. The CDR3 runs 15 residues. The V gene's germline CDR1 is DFQATT and CDR2 SNEGSKA (reference sequence). V gave up 6 bases and J gave up 0 bases; unmatched junction bases: 10. Here the CDR3 reads CSAEKGQVPSYEQYF. CDR3 nucleotides: TGCAGTGCAGAAAAGGGACAGGTCCCCTCCTACGAGCAGTACTTC.

The V call is TRBV2, the J call TRBJ2-2; maybe TRBD1 (7 bases). CDR3 length: 15 amino acids. CDR1 and CDR2 (germline): SNHLY, FYNNEI. V lost 7 bases and J 2 bases, leaving 14 bases between the germline ends. The CDR3 protein is CASIGRGANTGELFF. Here the CDR3 DNA reads TGTGCCAGCATCGGCAGGGGGGCTAACACCGGGGAGCTGTTTTTT.

In the case of this clonotype: A read error may account for a junction end that differs from germline. This sequence joins TRBV10-3 and TRBJ2-5, with a weak D call TRBD2 (7 bases). The CDR3 is made up of 14 amino acids. From germline, CDR1 is ENHRY and CDR2 SYGVKD. The CDR3 sequence is CARSEPTGGRRMNF. In nucleotides, the CDR3 is TGTGCCCGCAGTGAACCAACCGGGGGGCGGCGCATGAACTTC.

Only one count was recorded for this clonotype. The chain carries TRBV7-3 and TRBJ1-2, with 10 bases lining up with TRBD1. V shed 5 bases and J 7 bases; nucleotides not matched to a gene: 10. The CDR3 has 15 amino acids. CDR1 is SGHTA, CDR2 FQGTGA, per germline. CDR3: CASSGDRDRGGGYTF. The CDR3 DNA reads TGTGCCAGCAGCGGAGACCGGGACAGGGGCGGTGGCTACACCTTC.

The chain links TRBV7-9 to TRBJ1-3; D is unresolved. V was cut by 4 bases and J by 1 base, with 14 bases left in between. CDR3 length equals 16 residues. Germline loops: CDR1 SEHNR, CDR2 FQNEAQ (reference sequence). The CDR3 spells CASSSRVEISGNTIYF. CDR3 bases: TGTGCCAGCAGCTCCCGGGTCGAAATTTCTGGAAACACCATATATTTT.

This clonotype was counted at least ten times. V gene TRBV19 combines with J gene TRBJ1-1; possible D gene TRBD1, 5 bases. This CDR3 comprises 14 residues. Germline loops: CDR1 LNHDA, CDR2 SQIVND (reference sequence). The V end was cut by 6 bases, the J end by 0 bases, with 11 bases between. CDR3 protein: CASSEQEMNTEAFF. CDR3 DNA: TGTGCCAGTAGCGAACAGGAGATGAACACTGAAGCTTTCTTT.

This chain uses TRBV10-3 with TRBJ2-7, with TRBD2 identical over 7 bases. The V segment lost 4 bases and the J segment 0 bases; nucleotides outside the gene matches: 6. The CDR3 extends over 15 amino acids. Germline V gives CDR1 ENHRY, CDR2 SYGVKD. The CDR3 loop is CAISGGSGLSYEQYF. The CDR3 nucleotides read TGTGCCATCAGTGGGGGTAGCGGGCTCTCCTACGAGCAGTACTTC.

There are a few counts of this clonotype. The chain joins TRBV4-1 to TRBJ1-2; tentatively, D is TRBD1 (5 bases). This CDR3 is 15 amino acids long. V gave up 0 bases and J gave up 5 bases, with 13 bases separating them. Germline CDR1 and CDR2: MGHRA and YSYEKL. Here the CDR3 reads CASSQEWDGSYGYTF. The CDR3 region has the DNA TGCGCCAGCAGCCAAGAGTGGGACGGTTCATATGGCTACACCTTC.

Note on this clonotype: Without the conserved terminal phenylalanine or tryptophan, this CDR3 likely stems from a read error. The chain carries TRBV9 and TRBJ2-7; D gene unclear. CDR1 is SGDLS, CDR2 YYNGEE, per germline. V was cut by 3 bases and J by 4 bases, with 5 bases left in between. The CDR3 has 11 amino acids. CDR3 sequence: CASSEGYEQYL. DNA of the CDR3: TGTGCCAGCAGCGAGGGATACGAGCAGTACCTC.

This chain joins TRBV9 and TRBJ1-1, with unresolved D. The V end was cut by 4 bases, the J end by 0 bases, with 13 bases between. The CDR3 extends over 15 amino acids. Germline V gene data show CDR1 as SGDLS and CDR2 as YYNGEE. CDR3 nucleotides: TGTGCCAGCAGCAACGGACTCAAAGTGAACACTGAAGCTTTCTTT. It specifies CASSNGLKVNTEAFF.